This T cell receptor (beta chain) originates from a study of shared clonotypes between healthy human individuals. Study conclusions and caveats: There were few donors, and this limited the genetic and exposure-history diversity represented. With a few donors compared, roughly 5% of naive CD4 clonotypes were shared.

As defined, naive CD8 cells were CD45RO-negative and positively selected for CCR7, with terminally differentiated effector memory CD45RA+ cells excluded. Donors were Caucasian adults residing in Nashville, Tennessee, USA. TCRdb's copy holds only in-frame clones and misses some; the assay was immunoSEQ multiplex PCR. The data contain about 1,900,000 clones, less than 95% of them singletons. Regarding this clone: The antigen remains unidentified.

This TCR derives from a man aged 18 to 29 in good health. What was sequenced was naive CD8+ T cells sorted from blood.

CDR3 DNA sequence: TGTGCCAGCAGGCCGGGGCTGGGCGAGACCCAGTACTTC. Translating it yields CASRPGLGETQYF. V and J are TRBV28 and TRBJ2-5; D is tentatively TRBD1 or TRBD2 (5 bases each). Trimming removed 6 bases at V and 5 bases at J, with 13 bases between. The germline CDR1 and CDR2 sequences are MDHEN and SYDVKM. The CDR3 covers 13 residues.